Below, one T cell receptor beta chain is given with its context. This entry is derived from a study of blood T cell repertoires in COVID-19. Whole-study context: The study drew acute and convalescent COVID-19 samples from the United States, Italy and Spain. PBMCs, B-cell-depleted T cells, or T cells were the source of the cDNA or gDNA that made up the material.

Original handling: By means of reference gene primer amplification, nucleated cell counts were estimated. Only in-frame clones appear in the TCRdb table, and some are missing; sequencing was by immunoSEQ multiplex PCR. Clone size and V and J calls were adopted from that table, with D and trimming inferred from the DNA. The repertoire holds over 200,000 clones, roughly 80% seen once, with around 4.7% in the top ten. Germline V gene data show CDR1 as SGHRS and CDR2 as YFSETQ. Trimming cost V 2 bases and J 8 bases; bases outside gene matches: 6. CDR3 size: 13 residues. What was sequenced was peripheral blood. This receptor was identified in a human donor in a cohort sampled during active COVID-19. The rearrangement joins TRBV5-1 to TRBJ1-2; 7 bases fit TRBD1. CDR3 nucleotides: TGCGCCAGCAGCTTTATGACAGGGTACGGCTACACCTTC. Amino acids: CASSFMTGYGYTF.